The 18 T cell receptor beta chains below come from one sample, sequenced in a study of cytomegalovirus exposure and HLA in healthy donors. This PCR relied on a set of 60 Vbeta primers and 13 Jbeta primers. The protocol was immunoSEQ multiplex PCR, while the TCRdb copy is restricted to in-frame clones and leaves out a portion. The sample contains 150,000 or so clones, over 60% of which appear only once. Sequences were obtained from PBMCs. These receptors originate from a woman aged 18-29 years in good health and CMV-seronegative.

The rearrangement joins TRBV4-1 to TRBJ2-5; TRBD2 matches 10 bases. Germline CDR1 and CDR2: MGHRA and YSYEKL. With 0 bases clipped from V and 4 bases from J, the junction kept 2 bases outside the gene matches. The CDR3 runs to 15 residues. DNA for the CDR3: TGCGCCAGCAGCCAAGATACTAGCGGGATAGAGACCCAGTACTTC. Translation: CASSQDTSGIETQYF.

The chain uses TRBV5-6 and TRBJ1-2; perhaps TRBD1 as D (6 bases). CDR3 size: 17 residues. V was pared by 3 bases and J by 4 bases, with 22 bases between. The germline gives CDR1 SGHDT, CDR2 YYEEEE. CDR3 DNA sequence: TGTGCCAGCAGCTGGGGAGCAGGGGCCACAACCCGCTATGGCTACACCTTC. This gives the protein CASSWGAGATTRYGYTF.

The sample holds a few counts of this clone. The chain joins TRBV19 to TRBJ1-1, with 10 positions matching TRBD1. CDR3 size: 12 residues. Trimming removed 10 bases from V and 4 bases from J; junction bases left unmatched: 3. Germline V gene sequence: CDR1 LNHDA, CDR2 SQIVND (reference sequence). Here the CDR3 DNA reads TGTGCCATTAGGACAGGGGGCACTGAAGCTTTCTTT. Amino acid sequence: CAIRTGGTEAFF.

The J gene is TRBJ2-2, the V gene TRBV7-9; D is unclear. This CDR3 region has 13 residues. The germline gives CDR1 SEHNR, CDR2 FQNEAQ (reference sequence). Trimming removed 3 bases from V and 7 bases from J, with 9 bases in between. The CDR3 is CASSFQRRGELFF. For the CDR3, the DNA is TGTGCCAGCAGCTTCCAGCGCCGCGGGGAGCTGTTTTTT. The complete variable domain, with remaining parts taken from reference TRBV7-9 and TRBJ2-2, reads DTGVSQNPRHKITKRGQNVTFRCDPISEHNRLYWYRQTLGQGPEFLTYFQNEAQLEKSRLLSDRFSAERPKGSFSTLEIQRTEQGDSAMYLCASSFQRRGELFFGEGSRLTVL.

This clone was found a few times. The chain recombines TRBV5-1 with TRBJ2-1, with D maybe TRBD2 (7 bases). Germline V gene sequence: CDR1 SGHRS, CDR2 YFSETQ. CDR3 length equals 15 residues. Deletions cut 4 bases from V and 4 bases from J, with 15 bases between. The CDR3 region has the DNA TGCGCCAGCAGCCCCCGAGGGGGGGCTTACAATGAGCAGTTCTTC. Amino acids: CASSPRGGAYNEQFF.

The chain couples TRBV2 to TRBJ1-1; tentative D call: TRBD1 (5 bases). V was shortened by 11 bases and J by 5 bases, with 18 bases between the two germline ends. The CDR3 sequence is 13 residues long. In germline, CDR1 is SNHLY, CDR2 FYNNEI. For the CDR3, the DNA is TGTGCCGGCGGAAGCAGGGCGAGAACTGAAGCTTTCTTT. Encoded protein: CAGGSRARTEAFF. Combining the CDR3 with reference TRBV2 and TRBJ1-1 gives the whole variable domain EPEVTQTPSHQVTQMGQEVILRCVPISNHLYFYWYRQILGQKVEFLVSFYNNEISEKSEIFDDQFSVERPDGSNFTLKIRSTKLEDSAMYFCAGGSRARTEAFFGQGTRLTVV.

The rearrangement uses TRBV29-1 and TRBJ1-2; 11 nucleotides match TRBD1. After removal of 6 bases from V and 8 bases from J, the junction contained 8 bases not matched to a gene. This CDR3 region has 13 residues. The V gene's germline CDR1 is SQVTM and CDR2 ANQGSEA. The CDR3 loop is CSVSDRGLWGYTF. CDR3 coding DNA: TGCAGCGTCTCGGACAGGGGGCTTTGGGGCTACACCTTC. The variable domain in full, completed from reference TRBV29-1 and TRBJ1-2, reads SAVISQKPSRDICQRGTSLTIQCQVDSQVTMMFWYRQQPGQSLTLIATANQGSEATYESGFVIDKFPISRPNLTFSTLTVSNMSPEDSSIYLCSVSDRGLWGYTFGSGTRLTVV.

This chain connects TRBV19 to TRBJ2-1, with 11 bases matching TRBD2. V dropped 6 bases and J dropped 8; count of bases not matched to a gene: 9. This CDR3 has 15 amino acids. Germline lookup yields CDR1 LNHDA and CDR2 SQIVND (reference sequence). The chain's CDR3 is CASRELAGVADEQFF. The CDR3 DNA reads as TGTGCCAGTAGAGAACTAGCGGGAGTAGCCGATGAGCAGTTCTTC.

The chain carries TRBV5-1 and TRBJ2-5; 7 nucleotides line up with TRBD2. Unmatched junction bases numbered 6, after V lost 4 bases and J lost 3 bases. Germline values: CDR1 SGHRS, CDR2 YFSETQ. The CDR3 consists of 14 residues. CDR3 in DNA: TGCGCCAGCAGCCTCGGACTAGTCGAAGAGACCCAGTACTTC. It specifies CASSLGLVEETQYF.

The chain is built from TRBV5-1 and TRBJ1-5, with D uncertain. V dropped 0 bases and J dropped 3 bases, with 7 bases sitting between them. Germline CDR1 reads SGHRS; CDR2 reads YFSETQ. This CDR3 comprises 14 residues. The CDR3 DNA sequence: TGCGCCAGCAGCTTGGGAGGTTCCAATCAGCCCCAGCATTTT. Protein sequence: CASSLGGSNQPQHF.

V is TRBV11-3 and J is TRBJ2-1, with D possibly TRBD2 on 7 matching bases. The CDR3 runs 14 residues. V lost 0 bases to trimming and J lost 7 bases, with 10 bases between them. Germline CDR1 and CDR2: SGHNT and YENEEA. The DNA for the CDR3 is TGTGCCAGCAGCTTAGAGGGGGGGCTTAATGAGCAGTTCTTC. Its translation is CASSLEGGLNEQFF.

CDR3 sequence (DNA): TGTGCCAGCAGCCAACTCAGGGACACCGGGGAGCTGTTTTTT. Translated: CASSQLRDTGELFF. This sequence joins TRBV14 and TRBJ2-2, with a tentative D call TRBD1 (5 bases). The germline CDR1 and CDR2 sequences are SGHDN and FVKESK. There are 14 residues in the CDR3. Trimming took off 2 bases at V and 3 bases at J, with 7 bases between the two ends.

The count of this clone is one. This chain's CDR3 is CATTNEGQLIYGYTF. The CDR3, as DNA: TGTGCCACCACCAACGAGGGACAGCTTATCTATGGCTACACCTTC. The chain employs TRBV15 and TRBJ1-2, with 7 nucleotides matching TRBD1. Germline V gene data show CDR1 as LNHNV and CDR2 as YYDKDF (reference sequence). The CDR3 is 15 amino acids. Trimming at V came to 7 bases and at J to 4 bases, leaving 12 bases not matched to a gene.

This chain uses TRBV4-3 with TRBJ2-3; 8 bases line up with TRBD1. CDR1 and CDR2 (germline): LGHNA, YSLEER. The V and J ends lost 0 bases and 6 bases, in that order; junction bases with no gene match: 5. This CDR3 is 15 amino acids long. This CDR3 is CASSQDTGQGDTQYF. The CDR3 coding sequence is TGCGCCAGCAGCCAAGATACCGGACAGGGCGATACGCAGTATTTT.

This clone was counted between two and nine times. One end of the junction is discordant with germline, which a read error may explain. The chain recombines TRBV7-9 with TRBJ1-4; weak D call: TRBD1 (6 bases). The CDR3 is 14 residues long. Per germline, CDR1 SEHNR and CDR2 FQNEAQ (reference sequence). CDR3 amino acids: CSSSLGGDREKLFF. CDR3 bases: TGTTCCAGCAGCTTAGGGGGGGATCGAGAAAAACTGTTTTTT.

This chain connects TRBV28 to TRBJ1-5; D gene unclear. Germline CDR1 reads MDHEN; CDR2 reads SYDVKM. Trimming shortened V by 1 base and J by 3 bases, and 7 bases separated the two germline ends. The CDR3 sequence is 14 residues long. The CDR3 DNA sequence: TGTGCCAGCAGTTTATCTCCTTACAATCAGCCCCAGCATTTT. Protein sequence: CASSLSPYNQPQHF.

The chain is built from TRBV5-8 and TRBJ1-6; no firm D call. The CDR3 is 16 residues long. Trimming pared 4 bases from V and 0 bases from J, leaving 11 bases between. Germline lookup yields CDR1 SGHTS and CDR2 YDEGEE. Written as DNA, the CDR3 is TGTGCCAGCAGCCATCCGAGGAGCTCCTATAATTCACCCCTCCACTTT. It translates to CASSHPRSSYNSPLHF.

As for this clone: The same CDR3 arises from other DNA sequences in this sample as well. The chain carries TRBV7-9 and TRBJ2-7; no clear D gene. The CDR3 contains 12 residues. The germline CDR1 and CDR2 sequences are SEHNR and FQNEAQ (reference sequence). The ends were cut back, 5 bases at V and 0 bases at J, with 5 bases in the middle. CDR3 region: CASSRSSYEQYV. The DNA for the CDR3 is TGTGCCAGCAGCCGGAGCTCCTACGAGCAGTACGTC.